A single sample is the source of the 14 T cell receptor beta chains below, sequenced in a study of cytomegalovirus exposure and HLA in healthy donors (dated by TCRdb to the late 2010s). Library construction relied on the immunoSEQ multiplex PCR assay. For the multiplex PCR, a mixture combining 60 forward primers for TCR Vbeta segments and 13 reverse primers for TCR Jbeta segments was used. TCRdb holds this immuneACCESS table with in-frame rearrangements only. Some clones are missing; in checked studies, unresolved V genes explain under half, and the rest has no known cause. The sample table contains 150,000 or so clones; only one count was recorded for 60% to 80% of them. The top ten clonotypes cover roughly 0.7% of the sample. Sequencing input: PBMCs. Every receptor here comes from a male donor in good health and CMV-seronegative.

This chain connects TRBV9 to TRBJ2-3; 8 bases match TRBD2. The V and J ends lost 4 bases and 1 base, in that order; junction bases with no gene match: 11. Germline CDR1 reads SGDLS; CDR2 reads YYNGEE. CDR3 size: 17 residues. This CDR3 is CASSHPGGVGGTDTQYF. The DNA for the CDR3 is TGTGCCAGCAGCCACCCGGGAGGGGTTGGAGGCACAGATACGCAGTATTTT.

V is TRBV5-1 and J is TRBJ2-3, with TRBD2 matching over 9 bases. CDR1 SGHRS and CDR2 YFSETQ come from the germline V gene. The V gene end was trimmed by 0 bases and the J gene end by 2 bases; junction bases not matched to a gene: 4. The CDR3 loop spans 16 amino acids. CDR3 DNA: TGCGCCAGCAGCTTGGAGGAGCGGGGGGCCACAGATACGCAGTATTTT. Its translation: CASSLEERGATDTQYF. The full variable domain, completed using reference TRBV5-1 and TRBJ2-3, is KAGVTQTPRYLIKTRGQQVTLSCSPISGHRSVSWYQQTPGQGLQFLFEYFSETQRNKGNFPGRFSGRQFSNSRSEMNVSTLELGDSALYLCASSLEERGATDTQYFGPGTRLTVL.

The gene calls are TRBV7-2 and TRBJ1-6; the D is unclear. Trimming took 3 bases from V and 11 from J, leaving 17 bases between them. The CDR3 is made up of 15 amino acids. The germline V gene has CDR1 SGHTA and CDR2 FQGNSA. The CDR3 coding sequence is TGTGCCAGCAGCTTCCCGGGTCCTAGGCTAGCACCCCTCCACTTT. Amino acids: CASSFPGPRLAPLHF.

This chain joins TRBV10-3 and TRBJ2-1; 14 nucleotides match TRBD2. V shed 4 bases and J 2 bases; nucleotides not matched to a gene: 10. This CDR3 spans 19 amino acids. Looked up from germline, CDR1 is ENHRY and CDR2 is SYGVKD. The DNA of the CDR3 is TGTGCCATCAGTGGGACTAGCGGGGGGCAAACTGGGACCTACAATGAGCAGTTCTTC. Protein: CAISGTSGGQTGTYNEQFF.

The chain employs TRBV15 and TRBJ1-5; the match to TRBD1 covers 8 bases. Germline V gives CDR1 LNHNV, CDR2 YYDKDF (reference sequence). Trimming at V came to 5 bases and at J to 2 bases, leaving 8 bases not matched to a gene. CDR3 length: 16 residues. CDR3 DNA: TGTGCCACCAGCCCTGCGGGGACAGGACGCAATCAGCCCCAGCATTTT. It translates to CATSPAGTGRNQPQHF.

This chain links TRBV28 with TRBJ2-5; possible D gene TRBD1, 6 bases. V was cut by 6 bases and J by 1 base, with 15 bases left in between. Germline CDR1 and CDR2: MDHEN and SYDVKM. The CDR3 totals 15 residues. CDR3 amino acids: CASSPRGFVQETQYF. CDR3 sequence (DNA): TGTGCCAGCAGCCCCAGGGGATTTGTCCAAGAGACCCAGTACTTC.

The chain links TRBV19 to TRBJ1-4, with 10 nucleotides matching TRBD1. The CDR3 runs 15 residues. The germline gives CDR1 LNHDA, CDR2 SQIVND (reference sequence). J gave up 6 bases and V 7 bases, and 8 bases lay outside the gene matches. CDR3 residues: CASTLVGTGDEKLFF. The CDR3 DNA is TGTGCCAGTACTTTGGTAGGGACAGGGGATGAAAAACTGTTTTTT.

The CDR3 region is CASSYSSDSYGYTF. The CDR3 DNA follows: TGTGCCAGCAGTTACTCTTCGGACAGCTATGGCTACACCTTC. The V call is TRBV6-5, the J call TRBJ1-2; possible D gene TRBD1, 6 bases. This CDR3 comprises 14 residues. Trimming removed 0 bases at V and 4 bases at J, with 9 bases between. In germline, CDR1 is MNHEY, CDR2 SVGAGI.

The V gene is TRBV7-9, the J gene TRBJ1-4; a weak D match, TRBD1 (5 bases). V lost 1 base and J lost 1, with 7 bases in between. This CDR3 has 15 amino acids. Germline V gives CDR1 SEHNR, CDR2 FQNEAQ (reference sequence). CDR3 bases: TGTGCCAGCAGCTTAGTGGGGGGAACTAATGAAAAACTGTTTTTT. It codes for CASSLVGGTNEKLFF.

V gene TRBV2 combines with J gene TRBJ1-2; D ambiguous. Germline V gene data show CDR1 as SNHLY and CDR2 as FYNNEI. The CDR3 length is 14 residues. Trimming took off 4 bases at V and 0 bases at J, with 9 bases between the two ends. CDR3 residues: CASSAPLANYGYTF. The CDR3, as DNA: TGTGCCAGCAGTGCCCCGTTAGCTAACTATGGCTACACCTTC.

The chain employs TRBV7-9 and TRBJ1-2; 9 bases are shared with TRBD1. This CDR3 has 18 amino acids. V lost 6 bases and J lost 2; bases outside the gene matches: 16. Germline assignment: CDR1 SEHNR and CDR2 FQNEAQ (reference sequence). The CDR3 nucleotides are TGTGCCAGCAGTTCCCCCGGGACAGGGAGTGTGTCGAACTATGGCTACACCTTC. This sequence encodes CASSSPGTGSVSNYGYTF.

The chain is built from TRBV4-1 and TRBJ2-1; D is undetermined. CDR1 MGHRA and CDR2 YSYEKL come from the germline V gene. Trimming shortened V by 1 base and J by 4 bases, and 5 bases separated the two germline ends. The CDR3 is 13 amino acids. This chain's CDR3 is CASSQGSYNEQFF. Here the CDR3 DNA reads TGCGCCAGCAGCCAAGGTTCATACAATGAGCAGTTCTTC.

The chain carries TRBV7-3 and TRBJ2-3; D not certain. The CDR3 runs 13 residues. Germline CDR1 and CDR2: SGHTA and FQGTGA. Trimming cost V 2 bases and J 3 bases, with 6 bases left between them. CDR3 in DNA: TGTGCCAGCAGCTTACAGAGGACAGATACGCAGTATTTT. Translating it yields CASSLQRTDTQYF.

V is TRBV19 and J is TRBJ2-7; a weak D match, TRBD1 (6 bases). Trimming pared 11 bases from V and 7 bases from J, leaving 21 bases between. CDR3 length equals 13 residues. Per germline, CDR1 LNHDA and CDR2 SQIVND (reference sequence). Here the CDR3 reads CASMAGTWGEQYF. In nucleotides, the CDR3 is TGTGCCTCTATGGCTGGGACATGGGGGGAGCAGTACTTC.